Sequencing of this T cell receptor (beta chain) was carried out in a study of blood T cell repertoires in COVID-19. The wider study: Collection of acute and convalescent COVID-19 samples took place in the United States, Italy and Spain.

The protocol was immunoSEQ multiplex PCR, while the TCRdb copy is restricted to in-frame clones and leaves out a portion. The data hold around 100,000 clones, with roughly 80% observed a single time. The CDR3 loop spans 14 amino acids. Trimming stripped 9 bases from V and 7 bases from J, with 19 bases between. This sequence was found in a man in his 70s with active or convalescent COVID-19. The genes are TRBV5-3 and TRBJ1-4, with D perhaps matching TRBD1 (6 bases). TRBV5-3 is filed as an ORF, its function uncertain. Sequencing was performed on peripheral blood. This CDR3 reads CATPKRGAREKLFF. The CDR3 bases are TGTGCCACACCCAAACGGGGGGCGCGTGAAAAACTGTTTTTT.